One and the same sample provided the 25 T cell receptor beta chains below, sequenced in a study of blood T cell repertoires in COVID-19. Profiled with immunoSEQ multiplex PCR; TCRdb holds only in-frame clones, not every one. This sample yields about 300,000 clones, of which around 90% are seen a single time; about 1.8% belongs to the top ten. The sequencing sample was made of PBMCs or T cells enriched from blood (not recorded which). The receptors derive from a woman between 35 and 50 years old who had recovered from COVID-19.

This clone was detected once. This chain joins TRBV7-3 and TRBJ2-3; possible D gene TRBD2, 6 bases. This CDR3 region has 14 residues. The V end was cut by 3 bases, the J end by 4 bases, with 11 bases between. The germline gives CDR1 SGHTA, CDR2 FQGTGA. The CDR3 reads CASSLPGAADTQYF. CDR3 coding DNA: TGTGCCAGCAGCTTGCCGGGAGCCGCAGATACGCAGTATTTT.

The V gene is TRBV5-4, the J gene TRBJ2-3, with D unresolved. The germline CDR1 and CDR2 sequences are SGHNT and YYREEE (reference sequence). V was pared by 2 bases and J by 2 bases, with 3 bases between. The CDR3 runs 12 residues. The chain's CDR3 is CASSFNTDTQYF. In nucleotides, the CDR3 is TGTGCCAGCAGCTTCAACACAGATACGCAGTATTTT. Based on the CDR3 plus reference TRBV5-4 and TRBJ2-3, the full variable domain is ETGVTQSPTHLIKTRGQQVTLRCSSQSGHNTVSWYQQALGQGPQFIFQYYREEENGRGNFPPRFSGLQFPNYSSELNVNALELDDSALYLCASSFNTDTQYFGPGTRLTVL.

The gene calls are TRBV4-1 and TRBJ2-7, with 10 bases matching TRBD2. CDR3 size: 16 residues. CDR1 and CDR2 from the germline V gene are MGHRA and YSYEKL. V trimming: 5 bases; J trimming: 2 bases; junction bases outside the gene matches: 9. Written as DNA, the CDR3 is TGCGCCAGCAGCAACCAAGTCGGACTAGCGGCCTACGAGCAGTACTTC. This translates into CASSNQVGLAAYEQYF.

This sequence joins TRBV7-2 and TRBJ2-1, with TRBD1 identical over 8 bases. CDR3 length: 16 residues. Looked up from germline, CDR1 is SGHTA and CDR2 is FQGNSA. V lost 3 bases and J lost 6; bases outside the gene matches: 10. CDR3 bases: TGTGCCAGCAGCTTGGGGCCGGGACAGGCAGTCAATGAGCAGTTCTTC. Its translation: CASSLGPGQAVNEQFF. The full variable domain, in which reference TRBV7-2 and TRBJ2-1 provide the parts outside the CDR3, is GAGVSQSPSNKVTEKGKDVELRCDPISGHTALYWYRQSLGQGLEFLIYFQGNSAPDKSGLPSDRFSAERTGGSVSTLTIQRTQQEDSAVYLCASSLGPGQAVNEQFFGPGTRLTVL.

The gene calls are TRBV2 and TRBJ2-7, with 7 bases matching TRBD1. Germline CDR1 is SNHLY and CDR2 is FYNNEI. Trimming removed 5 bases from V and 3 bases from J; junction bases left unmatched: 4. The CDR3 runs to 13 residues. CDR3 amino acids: CASSYRGSYEQYF. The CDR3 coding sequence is TGTGCCAGCAGTTACAGGGGAAGCTACGAGCAGTACTTC.

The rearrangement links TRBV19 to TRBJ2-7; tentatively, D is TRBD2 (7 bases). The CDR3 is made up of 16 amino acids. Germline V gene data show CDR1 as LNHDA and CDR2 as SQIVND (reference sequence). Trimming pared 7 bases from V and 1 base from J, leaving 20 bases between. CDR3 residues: CASKRGGLDSSYEQYF. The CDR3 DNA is TGTGCCAGTAAGAGGGGGGGGCTGGACAGTTCCTACGAGCAGTACTTC.

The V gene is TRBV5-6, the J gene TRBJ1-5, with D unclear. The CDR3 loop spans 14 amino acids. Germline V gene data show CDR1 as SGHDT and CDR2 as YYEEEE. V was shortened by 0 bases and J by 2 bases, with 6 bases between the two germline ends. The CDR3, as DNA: TGTGCCAGCAGCTTGGCAGTGGGCAATCAGCCCCAGCATTTT. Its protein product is CASSLAVGNQPQHF.

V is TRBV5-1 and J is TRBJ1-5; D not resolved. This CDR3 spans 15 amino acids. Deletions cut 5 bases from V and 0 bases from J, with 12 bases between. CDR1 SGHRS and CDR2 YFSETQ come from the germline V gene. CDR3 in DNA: TGCGCCAGCAGTGTGGGAGAGTATAGCAATCAGCCCCAGCATTTT. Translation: CASSVGEYSNQPQHF.

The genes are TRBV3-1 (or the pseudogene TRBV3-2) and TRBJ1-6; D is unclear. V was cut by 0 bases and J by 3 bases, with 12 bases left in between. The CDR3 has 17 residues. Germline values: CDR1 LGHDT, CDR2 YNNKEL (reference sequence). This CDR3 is CASSQDFGVGYNSPLHF. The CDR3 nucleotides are TGTGCCAGCAGCCAAGACTTCGGGGTCGGCTATAATTCACCCCTCCACTTT.

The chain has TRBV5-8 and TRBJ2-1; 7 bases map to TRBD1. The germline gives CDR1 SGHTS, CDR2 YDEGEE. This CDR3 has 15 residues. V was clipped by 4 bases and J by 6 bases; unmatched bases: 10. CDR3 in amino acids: CASSLAINRGNEQFF. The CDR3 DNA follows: TGTGCCAGCAGCCTTGCCATAAACAGGGGCAATGAGCAGTTCTTC. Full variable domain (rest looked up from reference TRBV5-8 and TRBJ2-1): EAGVTQSPTHLIKTRGQQATLRCSPISGHTSVYWYQQALGLGLQFLLWYDEGEERNRGNFPPRFSGRQFPNYSSELNVNALELEDSALYLCASSLAINRGNEQFFGPGTRLTVL.

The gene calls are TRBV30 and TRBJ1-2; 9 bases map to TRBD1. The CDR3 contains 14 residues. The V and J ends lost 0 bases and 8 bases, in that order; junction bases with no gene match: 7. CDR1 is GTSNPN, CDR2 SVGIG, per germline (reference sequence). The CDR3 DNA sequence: TGTGCCTGGAGTGTGGCGAGGACAGGGGTCGGCTACACCTTC. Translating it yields CAWSVARTGVGYTF.

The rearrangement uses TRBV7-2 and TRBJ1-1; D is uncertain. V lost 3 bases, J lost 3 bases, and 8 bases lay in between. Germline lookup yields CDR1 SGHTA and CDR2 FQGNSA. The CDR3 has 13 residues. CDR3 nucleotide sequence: TGTGCCAGCAGCTTTTCCGGGTACACTGAAGCTTTCTTT. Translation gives CASSFSGYTEAFF.

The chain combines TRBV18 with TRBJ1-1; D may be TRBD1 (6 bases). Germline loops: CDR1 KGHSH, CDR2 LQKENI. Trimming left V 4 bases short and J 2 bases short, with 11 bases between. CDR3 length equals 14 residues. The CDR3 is CASSQQTGNTEAFF. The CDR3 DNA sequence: TGTGCCAGCTCACAACAGACAGGAAACACTGAAGCTTTCTTT.

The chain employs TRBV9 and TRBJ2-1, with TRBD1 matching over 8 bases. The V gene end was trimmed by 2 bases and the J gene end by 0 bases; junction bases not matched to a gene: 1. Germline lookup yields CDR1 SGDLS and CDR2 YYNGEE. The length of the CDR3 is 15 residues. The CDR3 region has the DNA TGTGCCAGCAGCGTCGGGACAGGCTCCTACAATGAGCAGTTCTTC. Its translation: CASSVGTGSYNEQFF.

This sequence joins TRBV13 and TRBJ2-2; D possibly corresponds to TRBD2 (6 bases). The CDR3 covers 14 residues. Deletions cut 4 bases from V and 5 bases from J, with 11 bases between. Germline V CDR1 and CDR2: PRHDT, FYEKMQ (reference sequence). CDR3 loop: CASSSPGDTGELFF. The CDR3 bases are TGTGCCAGCAGCTCGCCGGGGGATACCGGGGAGCTGTTTTTT. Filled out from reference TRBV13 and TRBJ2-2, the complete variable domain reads AAGVIQSPRHLIKEKRETATLKCYPIPRHDTVYWYQQGPGQDPQFLISFYEKMQSDKGSIPDRFSAQQFSDYHSELNMSSLELGDSALYFCASSSPGDTGELFFGEGSRLTVL.

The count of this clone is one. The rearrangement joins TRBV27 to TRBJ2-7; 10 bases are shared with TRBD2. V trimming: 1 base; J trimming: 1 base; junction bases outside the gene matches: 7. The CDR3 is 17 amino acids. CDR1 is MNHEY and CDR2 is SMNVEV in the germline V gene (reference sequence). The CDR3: CASSLFVLAGASYEQYF. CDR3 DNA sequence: TGTGCCAGCAGTTTATTCGTCCTAGCGGGAGCATCCTACGAGCAGTACTTC.

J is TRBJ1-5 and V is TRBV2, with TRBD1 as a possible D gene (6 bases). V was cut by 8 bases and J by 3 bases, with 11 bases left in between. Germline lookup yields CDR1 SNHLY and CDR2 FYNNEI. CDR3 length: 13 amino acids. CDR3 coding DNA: TGTGCCAGCCGAGGGGACAACAATCAGCCCCAGCATTTT. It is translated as CASRGDNNQPQHF.

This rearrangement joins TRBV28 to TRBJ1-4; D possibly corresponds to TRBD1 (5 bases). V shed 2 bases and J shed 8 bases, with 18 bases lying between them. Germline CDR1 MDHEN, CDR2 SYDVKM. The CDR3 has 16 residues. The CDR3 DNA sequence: TGTGCCAGCAGTTTACCGCCCCGACGGGGGGAAGAAAAACTGTTTTTT. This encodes CASSLPPRRGEEKLFF.

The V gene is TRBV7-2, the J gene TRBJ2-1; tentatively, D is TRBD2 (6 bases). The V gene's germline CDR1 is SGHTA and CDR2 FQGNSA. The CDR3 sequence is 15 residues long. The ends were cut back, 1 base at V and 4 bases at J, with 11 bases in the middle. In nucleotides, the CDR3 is TGTGCCAGCAGCTTAGTAGGGACTTTATACAATGAGCAGTTCTTC. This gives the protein CASSLVGTLYNEQFF. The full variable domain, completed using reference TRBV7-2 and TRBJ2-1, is GAGVSQSPSNKVTEKGKDVELRCDPISGHTALYWYRQSLGQGLEFLIYFQGNSAPDKSGLPSDRFSAERTGGSVSTLTIQRTQQEDSAVYLCASSLVGTLYNEQFFGPGTRLTVL.

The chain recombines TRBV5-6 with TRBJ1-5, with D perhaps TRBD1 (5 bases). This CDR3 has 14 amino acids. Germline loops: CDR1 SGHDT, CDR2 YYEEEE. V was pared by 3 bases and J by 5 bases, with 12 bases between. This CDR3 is CASSSLTGDQPQHF. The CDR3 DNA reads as TGTGCCAGCAGCTCTTTGACGGGGGATCAGCCCCAGCATTTT.

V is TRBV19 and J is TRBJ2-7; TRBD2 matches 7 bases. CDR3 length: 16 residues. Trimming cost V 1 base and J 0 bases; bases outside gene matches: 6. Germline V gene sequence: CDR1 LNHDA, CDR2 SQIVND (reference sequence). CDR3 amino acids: CASSIGSGTASYEQYF. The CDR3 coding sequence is TGTGCCAGTAGTATAGGGAGCGGGACGGCCTCCTACGAGCAGTACTTC.

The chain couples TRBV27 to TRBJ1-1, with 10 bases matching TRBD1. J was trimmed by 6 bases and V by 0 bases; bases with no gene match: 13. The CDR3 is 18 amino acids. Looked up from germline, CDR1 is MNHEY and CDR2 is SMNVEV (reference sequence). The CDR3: CASSLSRPRDRGSSEAFF. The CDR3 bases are TGTGCCAGCAGTTTATCCCGACCTCGGGACAGGGGTTCGTCTGAAGCTTTCTTT.

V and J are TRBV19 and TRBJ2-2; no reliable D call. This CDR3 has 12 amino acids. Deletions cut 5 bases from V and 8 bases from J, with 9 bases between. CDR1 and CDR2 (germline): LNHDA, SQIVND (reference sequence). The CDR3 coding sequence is TGTGCCAGTAGTGCCCTGAGAGGGGAGCTGTTTTTT. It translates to CASSALRGELFF.

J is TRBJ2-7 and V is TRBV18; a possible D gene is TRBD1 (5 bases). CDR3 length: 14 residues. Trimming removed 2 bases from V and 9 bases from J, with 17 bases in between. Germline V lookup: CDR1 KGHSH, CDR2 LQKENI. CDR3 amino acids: CASSPGAHPRGQYF. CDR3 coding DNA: TGTGCCAGCTCACCAGGGGCCCATCCACGTGGGCAGTACTTC. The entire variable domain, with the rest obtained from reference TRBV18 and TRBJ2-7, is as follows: NAGVMQNPRHLVRRRGQEARLRCSPMKGHSHVYWYRQLPEEGLKFMVYLQKENIIDESGMPKERFSAEFPKEGPSILRIQQVVRGDSAAYFCASSPGAHPRGQYFGPGTRLTVT.

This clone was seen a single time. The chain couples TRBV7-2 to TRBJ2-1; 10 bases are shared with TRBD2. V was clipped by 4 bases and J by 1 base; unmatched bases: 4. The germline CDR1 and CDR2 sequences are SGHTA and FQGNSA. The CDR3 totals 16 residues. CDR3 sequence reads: CASSSRTSGSYNEQFF. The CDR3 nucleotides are TGTGCCAGCAGCTCCCGGACTAGCGGATCCTACAATGAGCAGTTCTTC.